Shown below are 6 T cell receptor beta chains from a single sample sequenced in a study of cytomegalovirus exposure and HLA in healthy donors. 60 Vbeta and 13 Jbeta primers were used in PCR. Profiled with immunoSEQ multiplex PCR; TCRdb holds only in-frame clones, not every one. The data hold about 63,000 clones, with about 76% observed a single time. Specimen: PBMCs. The receptors originated from a man in his fifties in good health and CMV-seronegative.

This clone was seen a single time. The chain employs TRBV6-5 and TRBJ2-2, with 9 bases matching TRBD1. From germline, CDR1 is MNHEY and CDR2 SVGAGI. CDR3 length: 15 residues. J lost 7 bases, V lost 5 bases, and 8 bases had no gene match. The CDR3 nucleotides read TGTGCCAGCAGTCAAACAGGGGGCGCCGACGGGGAGCTGTTTTTT. The encoded protein is CASSQTGGADGELFF.

The chain employs TRBV11-2 and TRBJ1-1, with D unresolved. The CDR3 sequence is 13 residues long. Germline V lookup: CDR1 SGHAT, CDR2 FQNNGV. V gave up 4 bases and J gave up 2 bases, with 8 bases separating them. The CDR3 region is CASSSQTNTEAFF. In DNA, the CDR3 is TGTGCCAGCAGCTCACAGACAAACACTGAAGCTTTCTTT. The whole variable domain, filled in from reference TRBV11-2 and TRBJ1-1, reads EAGVAQSPRYKIIEKRQSVAFWCNPISGHATLYWYQQILGQGPKLLIQFQNNGVVDDSQLPKDRFSAERLKGVDSTLKIQPAKLEDSAVYLCASSSQTNTEAFFGQGTRLTVV.

The chain recombines TRBV5-1 with TRBJ2-5; 10 bases are a match to TRBD2. This CDR3 region has 13 residues. Germline values: CDR1 SGHRS, CDR2 YFSETQ. V lost 4 bases, J lost 5 bases, and 2 bases stayed unmatched. The CDR3 DNA follows: TGCGCCAGCAGCACTAGCGGGGCTGAGACCCAGTACTTC. Protein product: CASSTSGAETQYF.

The chain joins TRBV5-4 to TRBJ2-7; 8 bases align to TRBD1. Germline lookup yields CDR1 SGHNT and CDR2 YYREEE (reference sequence). This CDR3 is 15 amino acids long. Unmatched junction bases numbered 7, after V lost 4 bases and J lost 1 base. The CDR3 DNA sequence: TGTGCCAGCAGCCCGACTGGACAGGGATCCTACGAGCAGTACTTC. Translating gives CASSPTGQGSYEQYF.

This chain connects TRBV7-2 to TRBJ1-1; D is possibly TRBD1 (5 bases). Germline lookup yields CDR1 SGHTA and CDR2 FQGNSA. There are 14 residues in the CDR3. Trimming stripped 1 base from V and 4 bases from J, with 10 bases between. CDR3 sequence: CASSLGQGSTEAFF. The CDR3, as DNA: TGTGCCAGCAGCTTAGGTCAGGGATCCACTGAAGCTTTCTTT.

The rearrangement uses TRBV19 and TRBJ2-2; 8 bases match TRBD1. J gave up 5 bases and V 6 bases, and 5 bases lay outside the gene matches. There are 14 residues in the CDR3. From germline, CDR1 is LNHDA and CDR2 SQIVND (reference sequence). In nucleotides, the CDR3 is TGTGCCAGTAGCACCGGACAGGGAACCGGGGAGCTGTTTTTT. Translation gives CASSTGQGTGELFF.